Only a few counts were recorded for the clone carrying this T cell receptor (beta chain). What it recognizes is unknown. Germline CDR1 and CDR2: LGHNA and YNFKEQ. Trimming left V 0 bases short and J 3 bases short, with 12 bases between. This CDR3 has 16 residues. cDNA synthesis used the whole RNA isolate, giving expressed TCRB sequences. TCRdb keeps only in-frame clones here, not all; method: immunoSEQ multiplex PCR. The sample carries roughly 700,000 clones, 13% recorded once. The sample belongs to a study of beta chain features in type 1 diabetes. The overall study: All of the samples together had 107,917,701 sorted cells examined.

Points from the study as a whole: Naive, central memory and Treg TCRB repertoires appeared more alike in patients than in healthy donors. Sequencing from cDNA could over-represent high-TCR-expressing cells. Shorter templates may be favored by PCR, equally so in patients and controls. Type 1 diabetes patients had moderately but significantly shorter TCRB CDR3s in all four CD4+ subsets.

The chain is built from TRBV4-2 and TRBJ2-1; D is perhaps TRBD2 (5 bases). The TCR sequence derives from a young man with type 1 diabetes. Material: naive CD4+ T cells from blood. CDR3 nucleotide sequence: TGTGCCAGCAGCCAAGATATCAGGAGCGGCTACAATGAGCAGTTCTTC. This translates into CASSQDIRSGYNEQFF.